One and the same sample provided the 27 T cell receptor beta chains below, sequenced in a study of T cell changes during pregnancy in multiple sclerosis. Produced via immunoSEQ multiplex PCR; TCRdb's table is partial and in-frame only. This sample has 90,000 to 95,000 clones, with about 94% found just once. Material: peripheral blood, obtained in the third trimester of pregnancy. All receptors derive from a female donor with multiple sclerosis, enrolled in a pregnancy study.

This chain links TRBV28 with TRBJ2-7; D unclear. V lost 6 bases to trimming and J lost 0 bases, with 12 bases between them. CDR1 is MDHEN, CDR2 SYDVKM, per germline. The CDR3 runs 14 residues. In DNA form, the CDR3 reads TGTGCCAGCAGGTTGGCAGTCTTCTCCTACGAGCAGTACTTC. Its protein product is CASRLAVFSYEQYF.

The CDR3 here is CASSITATDTQYF. The CDR3 region has the DNA TGTGCCAGTAGTATCACTGCCACAGATACGCAGTATTTT. This rearrangement joins TRBV19 to TRBJ2-3; D ambiguous. The ends were cut back, 3 bases at V and 2 bases at J, with 6 bases in the middle. CDR1 is LNHDA and CDR2 is SQIVND in the germline V gene (reference sequence). The CDR3 length is 13 residues.

The J gene is TRBJ2-7, the V gene TRBV5-1; 10 bases align to TRBD2. V shed 0 bases and J 2 bases; nucleotides not matched to a gene: 11. Per germline, CDR1 SGHRS and CDR2 YFSETQ. CDR3 size: 18 residues. CDR3 in DNA: TGCGCCAGCAGCTTGGCGCCGGGAACTAGCGGGAAAGCCTACGAGCAGTACTTC. Protein: CASSLAPGTSGKAYEQYF.

This chain uses TRBV11-2 with TRBJ1-1; tentatively, D is TRBD1 (5 bases). This CDR3 contains 14 residues. Per germline, CDR1 SGHAT and CDR2 FQNNGV. V lost 4 bases to trimming and J lost 11 bases, with 20 bases between them. CDR3 nucleotide sequence: TGTGCCAGCAGCTCGAACCCCAGGGACTGGTGGGCTTTCTTT. Amino acids: CASSSNPRDWWAFF.

J is TRBJ2-1 and V is TRBV5-6; 7 nucleotides align to TRBD2. This CDR3 comprises 16 residues. V shed 0 bases and J 3 bases; nucleotides not matched to a gene: 6. Germline lookup yields CDR1 SGHDT and CDR2 YYEEEE. This CDR3 reads CASSLANGGSYNEQFF. For the CDR3, the DNA is TGTGCCAGCAGCTTGGCCAACGGGGGGAGCTACAATGAGCAGTTCTTC. Combining the CDR3 with reference TRBV5-6 and TRBJ2-1 gives the whole variable domain DAGVTQSPTHLIKTRGQQVTLRCSPKSGHDTVSWYQQALGQGPQFIFQYYEEEERQRGNFPDRFSGHQFPNYSSELNVNALLLGDSALYLCASSLANGGSYNEQFFGPGTRLTVL.

V usage is TRBV28 and J usage is TRBJ2-3; 7 bases match TRBD2. This CDR3 comprises 15 residues. Germline CDR1 MDHEN, CDR2 SYDVKM. With 2 bases clipped from V and 5 bases from J, the junction kept 7 bases outside the gene matches. CDR3 sequence (DNA): TGTGCCAGCAGTTTAGGCGGGAGTAGGGGAGATACGCAGTATTTT. Encoded protein: CASSLGGSRGDTQYF.

V is TRBV5-1 and J is TRBJ2-1, with 7 positions matching TRBD2. Trimming took 1 base from V and 9 from J; bases not matched to a gene: 7. CDR3 size: 14 residues. Germline-derived CDR1 and CDR2 are SGHRS and YFSETQ. The CDR3, as DNA: TGCGCCAGCAGCTTGAGCGGGAAGGGTGTTGAGCAGTTCTTC. Its translation is CASSLSGKGVEQFF.

V and J are TRBV27 and TRBJ2-1; TRBD2 might be the D (6 bases). V lost 8 bases and J 0 bases, leaving 11 bases between the germline ends. CDR1 is MNHEY and CDR2 is SMNVEV in the germline V gene (reference sequence). The CDR3 sequence is 14 residues long. The CDR3, as DNA: TGTGCCAGCGGGGGGAGGAGCTCCTACAATGAGCAGTTCTTC. Its translation: CASGGRSSYNEQFF.

This clone was seen just once. The gene calls are TRBV28 and TRBJ1-5; 7 positions agree with TRBD1. Germline V gene sequence: CDR1 MDHEN, CDR2 SYDVKM. This CDR3 has 15 residues. J gave up 6 bases and V 0 bases, and 5 bases lay outside the gene matches. The CDR3 is CASSLWQGGFQPQHF. The CDR3, as DNA: TGTGCCAGCAGTTTATGGCAGGGGGGCTTTCAGCCCCAGCATTTT. Drawing the rest from reference TRBV28 and TRBJ1-5, the complete variable domain is DVKVTQSSRYLVKRTGEKVFLECVQDMDHENMFWYRQDPGLGLRLIYFSYDVKMKEKGDIPEGYSVSREKKERFSLILESASTNQTSMYLCASSLWQGGFQPQHFGDGTRLSIL.

The chain recombines TRBV5-1 with TRBJ2-7, with 12 bases lining up with TRBD2. In germline, CDR1 is SGHRS, CDR2 YFSETQ. V lost 3 bases to trimming and J lost 2 bases; unmatched junction nucleotides: 3. The CDR3 loop spans 15 amino acids. CDR3 in DNA: TGCGCCAGCAGCTCAGGACTAGCGGGGCCCTACGAGCAGTACTTC. It specifies CASSSGLAGPYEQYF. Supplemented by reference TRBV5-1 and TRBJ2-7, the full variable domain reads KAGVTQTPRYLIKTRGQQVTLSCSPISGHRSVSWYQQTPGQGLQFLFEYFSETQRNKGNFPGRFSGRQFSNSRSEMNVSTLELGDSALYLCASSSGLAGPYEQYFGPGTRLTVT.

V is TRBV7-9 and J is TRBJ2-1; TRBD1 matches 8 bases. J gave up 8 bases and V 0 bases, and 12 bases lay outside the gene matches. CDR1 is SEHNR, CDR2 FQNEAQ, per germline (reference sequence). CDR3 length: 17 amino acids. The CDR3, as DNA: TGTGCCAGCAGCTTAGCCGCAGGGGGCATACGGTACGATGAGCAGTTCTTC. This encodes CASSLAAGGIRYDEQFF.

The rearrangement joins TRBV5-1 to TRBJ2-7; 9 bases are shared with TRBD1. In germline, CDR1 is SGHRS, CDR2 YFSETQ. The CDR3 extends over 15 amino acids. Germline trimming cut 6 bases from V and 4 bases from J; bases unmatched to any gene: 11. CDR3 amino acids: CASNQGQGLNYEQYF. The CDR3 bases are TGCGCCAGCAACCAGGGACAGGGATTAAATTACGAGCAGTACTTC.

The chain is built from TRBV5-1 and TRBJ1-1, with a tentative D call TRBD1 (6 bases). The CDR3 covers 14 residues. Germline CDR1 and CDR2: SGHRS and YFSETQ. V gave up 0 bases and J gave up 11 bases, with 17 bases separating them. The CDR3 DNA sequence: TGCGCCAGCAGCTTGGGAGGGACACGAGCGATGGCTTTCTTT. Protein product: CASSLGGTRAMAFF.

The chain recombines TRBV5-6 with TRBJ2-1; 11 bases are shared with TRBD2. The germline CDR1 and CDR2 sequences are SGHDT and YYEEEE. With V trimmed by 4 bases and J by 4 bases, 10 bases remained unmatched. The CDR3 loop spans 17 amino acids. CDR3 sequence (DNA): TGTGCCAGCAGCAAAGAAACCGGGACTAGCGGATACAATGAGCAGTTCTTC. It codes for CASSKETGTSGYNEQFF.

V and J are TRBV2 and TRBJ1-5, with D perhaps matching TRBD1 (5 bases). Germline assignment: CDR1 SNHLY and CDR2 FYNNEI. The V end lost 1 base, the J end lost 11 bases, and 9 bases lay between the germline ends. The CDR3 sequence is 12 residues long. The CDR3 nucleotides are TGTGCCAGCAGTGAAGGTGGGGGGTCCCAGCATTTT. Translated: CASSEGGGSQHF.

This clone was counted once. The J gene is TRBJ2-4, the V gene TRBV19, with D tentatively TRBD2 (7 bases). CDR3 size: 15 residues. V shed 5 bases and J shed 8 bases, with 19 bases lying between them. CDR1 and CDR2 from the germline V gene are LNHDA and SQIVND (reference sequence). This CDR3 is CASSPSGGGSHIQYF. Here the CDR3 DNA reads TGTGCCAGTAGTCCCTCGGGGGGCGGGAGCCACATTCAGTACTTC.

This chain links TRBV19 with TRBJ2-7; 8 positions match TRBD2. This CDR3 is built from 15 residues. J gave up 0 bases and V 5 bases, and 6 bases lay outside the gene matches. The germline V gene encodes CDR1 LNHDA and CDR2 SQIVND (reference sequence). The CDR3 DNA reads TGTGCCAGTAGTCCTCGGGGGGGGGTCTCCTACGAGCAGTACTTC. Encoded protein: CASSPRGGVSYEQYF.

The rearrangement uses TRBV6-1 and TRBJ2-7, with TRBD1 identical over 9 bases. From germline, CDR1 is MNHNS and CDR2 SASEGT. The CDR3 has 14 amino acids. V was clipped by 5 bases and J by 2 bases; unmatched bases: 4. CDR3 in amino acids: CASSRDRAPYEQYF. The CDR3 coding sequence is TGTGCCAGCAGTAGGGACAGGGCCCCCTACGAGCAGTACTTC.

The chain links TRBV5-6 to TRBJ1-4; no firm D call. This CDR3 has 18 residues. The germline CDR1 and CDR2 sequences are SGHDT and YYEEEE. Trimming removed 1 base at V and 0 bases at J, with 16 bases between. The CDR3 DNA reads as TGTGCCAGCAGCTTGTTGGCCCCTGCCCTTCCAACTAATGAAAAACTGTTTTTT. Protein product: CASSLLAPALPTNEKLFF.

To note about this clone: Since the CDR3 does not end with the conserved phenylalanine or tryptophan, this likely comes from a read error. V and J are TRBV30 and TRBJ1-1; D possibly corresponds to TRBD1 (5 bases). Looked up from germline, CDR1 is GTSNPN and CDR2 is SVGIG (reference sequence). This CDR3 has 15 amino acids. Trimming removed 2 bases at V and 1 base at J, with 14 bases between. The CDR3 DNA sequence: TGTGCCTGGAGTACCTGGGGCGGTGAGAACACTGAAGCTTTCCTT. This translates into CAWSTWGGENTEAFL.

Here the CDR3 DNA reads TGTGCCAGCTCACCACGGGCAGCCATGAACACTGAAGCTTTCTTT. This translates into CASSPRAAMNTEAFF. The rearrangement joins TRBV18 to TRBJ1-1; D uncertain. The germline V gene has CDR1 KGHSH and CDR2 LQKENI. The CDR3 runs to 15 residues. Trimming cost V 1 base and J 0 bases, with 9 bases left between them.

J is TRBJ2-1 and V is TRBV19, with 10 bases matching TRBD2. This CDR3 contains 15 residues. Germline V gene data show CDR1 as LNHDA and CDR2 as SQIVND (reference sequence). J was trimmed by 2 bases and V by 6 bases; bases with no gene match: 4. The CDR3 spells CASRPTSGAYNEQFF. In nucleotides, the CDR3 is TGTGCCAGTAGACCTACTAGCGGGGCCTACAATGAGCAGTTCTTC. Complete variable domain (other parts from reference TRBV19 and TRBJ2-1): DGGITQSPKYLFRKEGQNVTLSCEQNLNHDAMYWYRQDPGQGLRLIYYSQIVNDFQKGDIAEGYSVSREKKESFPLTVTSAQKNPTAFYLCASRPTSGAYNEQFFGPGTRLTVL.

The gene calls are TRBV28 and TRBJ1-3; no reliable D call. The CDR3 length is 14 residues. V was pared by 2 bases and J by 5 bases, with 10 bases between. Germline CDR1 is MDHEN and CDR2 is SYDVKM. The CDR3 coding sequence is TGTGCCAGCAGTTTAGTAGCCAGCCGAAACACCATATATTTT. The encoded protein is CASSLVASRNTIYF.

The chain joins TRBV30 to TRBJ2-1, with D possibly matching TRBD1 (6 bases). The V gene lost 0 bases and the J gene lost 5 bases, with 8 bases spanning the gap. Germline CDR1 GTSNPN, CDR2 SVGIG (reference sequence). This CDR3 region has 13 residues. The CDR3: CAWSVHRDNEQFF. CDR3 nucleotides: TGTGCCTGGAGTGTACACAGGGACAATGAGCAGTTCTTC.

CDR3 loop: CASSLGHLSYNEQFF. The CDR3 bases are TGTGCCAGCAGTCTCGGACACCTATCCTACAATGAGCAGTTCTTC. The rearrangement joins TRBV6-5 to TRBJ2-1; tentative D call: TRBD1 (5 bases). This CDR3 comprises 15 residues. From germline, CDR1 is MNHEY and CDR2 SVGAGI. V was trimmed by 5 bases and J by 1 base, leaving 12 bases between them.

This chain joins TRBV7-9 and TRBJ2-3, with 13 bases lining up with TRBD2. The germline V gene has CDR1 SEHNR and CDR2 FQNEAQ (reference sequence). The CDR3 length is 17 residues. J gave up 4 bases and V 1 base, and 5 bases lay outside the gene matches. CDR3 nucleotide sequence: TGTGCCAGCAGCTTAGGCGGACTAGCGGGAGTGTCAGATACGCAGTATTTT. Translating it yields CASSLGGLAGVSDTQYF.

The chain carries TRBV10-3 and TRBJ1-3, with 8 bases fitting TRBD1. The germline V gene encodes CDR1 ENHRY and CDR2 SYGVKD. The J segment lost 0 bases and the V segment lost 5 bases, leaving 21 bases of the junction unmatched. The CDR3 loop spans 21 amino acids. The CDR3 loop reads CAISPITFDRGLRPSGNTIYF. For the CDR3, the DNA is TGTGCCATCAGTCCTATAACATTTGACAGGGGCCTCCGTCCCTCTGGAAACACCATATATTTT.